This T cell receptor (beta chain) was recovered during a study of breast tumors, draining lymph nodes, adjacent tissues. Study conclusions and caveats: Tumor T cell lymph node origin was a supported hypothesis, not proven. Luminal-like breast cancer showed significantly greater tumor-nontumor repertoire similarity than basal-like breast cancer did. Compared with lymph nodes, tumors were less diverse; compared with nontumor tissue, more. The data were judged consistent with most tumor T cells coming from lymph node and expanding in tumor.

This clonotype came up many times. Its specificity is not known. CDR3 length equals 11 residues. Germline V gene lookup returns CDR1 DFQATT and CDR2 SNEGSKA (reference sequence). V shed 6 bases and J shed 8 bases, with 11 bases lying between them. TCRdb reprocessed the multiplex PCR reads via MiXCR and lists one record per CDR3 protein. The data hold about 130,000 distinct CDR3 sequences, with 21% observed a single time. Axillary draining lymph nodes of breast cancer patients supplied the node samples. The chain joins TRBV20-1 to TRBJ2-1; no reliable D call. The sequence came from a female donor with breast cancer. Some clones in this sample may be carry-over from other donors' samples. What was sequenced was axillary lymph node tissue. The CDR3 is CSAHSLHEQFF. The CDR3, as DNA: TGCAGTGCACACAGCCTCCATGAGCAGTTCTTC.